This record looks at one T cell receptor beta chain sequence and its context. The data were taken from a study of blood T cells in healthy people across ages. Together with a sample-barcoded 5' primer, a J-beta primer mix was included in a second PCR lasting about 6 to 11 cycles. TCRdb reprocessed the 5' RACE reads with MiXCR, giving one entry per CDR3 protein. The repertoire holds about 1.4 million distinct CDR3 sequences, 59% seen once, with 6.5% to 8% in the top ten. This CDR3 region has 14 residues. The germline gives CDR1 SGHDT, CDR2 YYEEEE. V shed 2 bases and J 5 bases; nucleotides not matched to a gene: 7.

Sequenced: blood. This clonotype was obtained from a man aged 18 to 29 in good health. The chain has TRBV5-6 and TRBJ2-7; 7 bases are shared with TRBD1. The CDR3 loop is CASSFRTGPNEQYF. In DNA, the CDR3 is TGTGCCAGCAGCTTCCGGACAGGCCCCAACGAGCAGTACTTC. The full variable domain, its missing parts supplied by reference TRBV5-6 and TRBJ2-7, is DAGVTQSPTHLIKTRGQQVTLRCSPKSGHDTVSWYQQALGQGPQFIFQYYEEEERQRGNFPDRFSGHQFPNYSSELNVNALLLGDSALYLCASSFRTGPNEQYFGPGTRLTVT.